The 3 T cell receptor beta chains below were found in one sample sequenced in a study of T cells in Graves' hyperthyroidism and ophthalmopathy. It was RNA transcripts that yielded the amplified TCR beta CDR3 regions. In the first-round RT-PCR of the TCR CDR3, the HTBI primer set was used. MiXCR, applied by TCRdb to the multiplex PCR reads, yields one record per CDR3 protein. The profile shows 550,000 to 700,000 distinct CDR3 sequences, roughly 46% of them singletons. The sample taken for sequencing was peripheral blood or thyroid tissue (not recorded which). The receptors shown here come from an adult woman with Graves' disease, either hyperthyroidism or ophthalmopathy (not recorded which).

The CDR3, as DNA: TGTGCCAGCAGCTTAGCGTCGGGGGCTTTCTTT. This gives the protein CASSLASGAFF. This chain joins TRBV7-9 and TRBJ1-1; D unresolved. CDR3 length: 11 amino acids. V gave up 0 bases and J gave up 11 bases, with 7 bases separating them. Looked up from germline, CDR1 is SEHNR and CDR2 is FQNEAQ (reference sequence).

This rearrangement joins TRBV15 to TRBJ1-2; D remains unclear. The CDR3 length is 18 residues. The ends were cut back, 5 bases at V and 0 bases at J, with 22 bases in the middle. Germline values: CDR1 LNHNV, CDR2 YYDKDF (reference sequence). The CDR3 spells CATSHPRETDSTNYGYTF. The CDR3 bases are TGTGCCACCAGCCATCCCCGGGAGACGGATTCGACTAACTATGGCTACACCTTC.

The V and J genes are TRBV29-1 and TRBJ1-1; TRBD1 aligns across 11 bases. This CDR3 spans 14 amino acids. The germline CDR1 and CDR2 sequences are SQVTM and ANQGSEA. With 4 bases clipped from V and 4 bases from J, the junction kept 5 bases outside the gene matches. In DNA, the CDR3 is TGCAGCGTTGTGGGACAGGGGGTGAGCACTGAAGCTTTCTTT. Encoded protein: CSVVGQGVSTEAFF.